Listed below are T cell receptor beta chains from one sample, sequenced in a study of CD4+ T cells in melanoma. Assay used: immunoSEQ multiplex PCR; TCRdb lists only in-frame clones, some missing. Counted here are fewer than 150,000 clones, 80% to 95% occurring once; the ten biggest clones make up 1.5%. These receptors all stem from a human donor with melanoma. The CDR3 runs from the conserved cysteine through the conserved F or W. D genes are given only for firm matches. Some rows mark clone size as missing; the rest say once, few, many or name a class of expanded clone.

j_gene	v_gene	d_gene	abundance	CDR3aa	CDR3nt
TRBJ1-1	TRBV6-1	-	-	CASSENFGQTAFF	TGTGCCAGCAGTGAAAATTTCGGACAGACGGCTTTCTTT
TRBJ2-1	TRBV7-2	-	-	CASSLQVRRSYNEQFF	TGTGCCAGCAGCTTACAGGTTAGGCGCTCCTACAATGAGCAGTTCTTC
TRBJ2-2	TRBV13	-	once	CASSFNSRGGELFF	TGTGCCAGCAGCTTTAATTCGAGGGGCGGGGAGCTGTTTTTT
TRBJ1-5	TRBV5-1	TRBD1	-	CASSQGTGEGQPQHF	TGCGCCAGCAGCCAGGGGACAGGCGAGGGTCAGCCCCAGCATTTT
TRBJ1-5	TRBV6-1	-	-	CASSPTWGLNQPQHF	TGTGCCAGCAGTCCTACTTGGGGCCTCAATCAGCCCCAGCATTTT
TRBJ1-6	TRBV5-4	-	once	CASSSRQSPRGSPLHF	TGTGCCAGCAGCTCCAGACAGAGTCCTAGAGGTTCACCCCTCCACTTT
TRBJ1-1	TRBV6-5	-	once	CASSYGRSEAFF	TGTGCCAGCAGTTATGGCAGGTCTGAAGCTTTCTTT
TRBJ2-1	TRBV25-1	-	-	CASSELGQTSYNEQFF	TGTGCCAGCAGTGAGCTGGGGCAGACCTCCTACAATGAGCAGTTCTTC
TRBJ1-4	TRBV5-4	TRBD1	-	CASSLSQGFDEKLFF	TGTGCCAGCAGCTTGTCACAGGGGTTCGATGAAAAACTGTTTTTT
TRBJ2-2	TRBV7-2	-	-	CASSFRLVAASGELFF	TGTGCCAGCAGCTTCCGACTGGTCGCGGCATCCGGGGAGCTGTTTTTT
TRBJ1-1	TRBV5-5	-	-	CASSLEARRNTEAFF	TGTGCCAGCAGCTTGGAAGCTAGGAGGAACACTGAAGCTTTCTTT
TRBJ1-2	TRBV6-5	TRBD1	-	CASSLDRVGGYTF	TGTGCCAGCAGCCTAGACAGGGTCGGGGGCTACACCTTC
TRBJ1-5	TRBV6-1	-	-	CASSEAPQDYQPQHF	TGTGCCAGCAGTGAAGCGCCCCAGGATTATCAGCCCCAGCATTTT
TRBJ2-1	TRBV5-6	TRBD2	-	CASKPGLAGDEQFF	TGTGCCAGCAAACCGGGACTAGCGGGGGATGAGCAGTTCTTC
TRBJ2-1	TRBV7-9	TRBD2	-	CASSQLAGDYNEQFF	TGTGCCAGCAGCCAACTAGCGGGGGACTACAATGAGCAGTTCTTC
TRBJ1-6	TRBV6-1	-	once	CASRDPGNYSPLHF	TGTGCCAGCAGGGATCCAGGGAATTATTCACCCCTCCACTTT